This T cell receptor (beta chain) was recorded in a study of shared clonotypes between healthy human individuals. The germline CDR1 and CDR2 sequences are MNHEY and SVGAGI. V was trimmed by 4 bases and J by 0 bases, leaving 10 bases between them. The CDR3 is 15 residues long. TCRdb's copy holds only in-frame clones and misses some; the assay was immunoSEQ multiplex PCR. The sample has approximately 2,000,000 clones, approximately 90% seen once. The chain couples TRBV6-5 to TRBJ2-1; D is ambiguous. The TCR was taken from a man between 18 and 35 years old in good health. Some clones in this sample may be carry-over from other donors' samples. Sample: naive CD4+ T cells from PBMCs. Noted subset: CD45RA+ positively selected. CDR3 residues: CASSSPRSSYNEQFF. The CDR3 DNA sequence: TGTGCCAGCAGTTCCCCCCGGAGCTCCTACAATGAGCAGTTCTTC.